Below are 29 T cell receptor beta chains sequenced from a single sample in a study of control samples from healthy donors and cancer patients. The data were produced by immunoSEQ multiplex PCR, yet TCRdb's version contains in-frame clones alone and is incomplete. The sample holds approximately 17,000 clones, roughly nine tenths seen once. Sample: PBMCs. The receptor source for this set is a man between 60 and 75 years old with head and neck cancer.

The V and J genes are TRBV11-2 and TRBJ2-3, with D perhaps TRBD1 or TRBD2 (5 bases each). Per germline, CDR1 SGHAT and CDR2 FQNNGV. The CDR3 sequence is 14 residues long. The germline V and J ends were trimmed by 4 bases and 0 bases, with 8 bases remaining between them. CDR3 nucleotide sequence: TGTGCCAGCAGCTCCGGGGCCAGCACAGATACGCAGTATTTT. Residues: CASSSGASTDTQYF.

The chain joins TRBV19 to TRBJ1-5, with TRBD1 matching over 7 bases. Germline V CDR1 and CDR2: LNHDA, SQIVND (reference sequence). J was trimmed by 4 bases and V by 5 bases; bases with no gene match: 2. The CDR3 is made up of 13 amino acids. CDR3 region: CASSLRGNQPQHF. The CDR3, as DNA: TGTGCCAGTAGTCTCAGGGGGAATCAGCCCCAGCATTTT. The full variable domain, completed using reference TRBV19 and TRBJ1-5, is DGGITQSPKYLFRKEGQNVTLSCEQNLNHDAMYWYRQDPGQGLRLIYYSQIVNDFQKGDIAEGYSVSREKKESFPLTVTSAQKNPTAFYLCASSLRGNQPQHFGDGTRLSIL.

The chain joins TRBV11-2 to TRBJ2-7; weak D call: TRBD2 (6 bases). Germline CDR1 and CDR2: SGHAT and FQNNGV. The CDR3 is made up of 15 amino acids. V lost 3 bases, J lost 3 bases, and 15 bases lay in between. In DNA, the CDR3 is TGTGCCAGCAGCTTTCCATTTGGGGGGATCTACGAGCAGTACTTC. Its translation is CASSFPFGGIYEQYF. Drawing the rest from reference TRBV11-2 and TRBJ2-7, the complete variable domain is EAGVAQSPRYKIIEKRQSVAFWCNPISGHATLYWYQQILGQGPKLLIQFQNNGVVDDSQLPKDRFSAERLKGVDSTLKIQPAKLEDSAVYLCASSFPFGGIYEQYFGPGTRLTVT.

The CDR3, as DNA: TGTGCCAGCAGCTTGTGGGTTGGAAACACCATATATTTT. The encoded protein is CASSLWVGNTIYF. The chain joins TRBV5-5 to TRBJ1-3; D call uncertain. Looked up from germline, CDR1 is SGHKS and CDR2 is YYEKEE (reference sequence). The CDR3 has 13 residues. V shed 1 base and J shed 3 bases, with 5 bases lying between them.

The DNA for the CDR3 is TGTGCCAGCAGTCAACGGACAGGGGCAAACGAGCAGTACTTC. Translation: CASSQRTGANEQYF. The chain joins TRBV27 to TRBJ2-7, with 9 bases that match TRBD1. Germline loops: CDR1 MNHEY, CDR2 SMNVEV (reference sequence). CDR3 length equals 14 residues. After removal of 5 bases from V and 5 bases from J, the junction contained 7 bases not matched to a gene.

The chain is built from TRBV28 and TRBJ1-5; D is unclear. Looked up from germline, CDR1 is MDHEN and CDR2 is SYDVKM. CDR3 length: 19 amino acids. The V end was cut by 5 bases, the J end by 0 bases, with 23 bases between. The CDR3 coding sequence is TGTGCCAGCAGTGACCCCCTCGGGTCAACCCTATATAGCAATCAGCCCCAGCATTTT. It encodes CASSDPLGSTLYSNQPQHF.

CDR3 region: CASSPAGQGYEQYF. In DNA form, the CDR3 reads TGTGCCAGTAGTCCCGCGGGACAGGGCTACGAGCAGTACTTC. V and J are TRBV19 and TRBJ2-7, with TRBD1 identical over 9 bases. The V gene end was trimmed by 5 bases and the J gene end by 3 bases; junction bases not matched to a gene: 5. Germline-derived CDR1 and CDR2 are LNHDA and SQIVND (reference sequence). CDR3 length: 14 amino acids.

The chain employs TRBV6-5 and TRBJ2-3; D remains ambiguous. Trimming stripped 7 bases from V and 6 bases from J, with 14 bases between. Per germline, CDR1 MNHEY and CDR2 SVGAGI. This CDR3 spans 13 amino acids. This CDR3 is CASTGPRWDTQYF. CDR3 nucleotide sequence: TGTGCCAGCACCGGGCCGCGGTGGGATACGCAGTATTTT.

The rearrangement uses TRBV12-3 or TRBV12-4 and TRBJ2-2; TRBD1 is a possible D gene (6 bases). This CDR3 spans 13 amino acids. V lost 6 bases and J 6 bases, leaving 11 bases between the germline ends. The CDR3 sequence is CASRSQGPGELFF. CDR3 coding DNA: TGTGCCAGCAGATCACAGGGCCCCGGGGAGCTGTTTTTT.

The chain links TRBV7-2 to TRBJ2-5; D may match TRBD1 or TRBD2 (5 bases each). In germline, CDR1 is SGHTA, CDR2 FQGNSA. This CDR3 is built from 13 residues. Trimming pared 3 bases from V and 5 bases from J, leaving 10 bases between. The CDR3 region is CASSFDRGETQYF. The CDR3 DNA follows: TGTGCCAGCAGCTTTGACAGAGGGGAGACCCAGTACTTC.

The rearrangement uses TRBV6-1 and TRBJ2-5, with TRBD2 matching 7 bases. From germline, CDR1 is MNHNS and CDR2 SASEGT. This CDR3 region has 17 residues. V shed 3 bases and J 2 bases; nucleotides not matched to a gene: 12. CDR3 coding DNA: TGTGCCAGCAGTGACGAATTGCGCGGGGGAGGTCAAGAGACCCAGTACTTC. It translates to CASSDELRGGGQETQYF.

By frequency in the sample, this clone is large. The chain combines TRBV19 with TRBJ1-5; no clear D gene. CDR3 length: 15 amino acids. V lost 2 bases to trimming and J lost 0 bases, with 8 bases between them. Germline V gene lookup returns CDR1 LNHDA and CDR2 SQIVND (reference sequence). The CDR3 is CASSITVYSNQPQHF. CDR3 in DNA: TGTGCCAGTAGTATAACAGTTTATAGCAATCAGCCCCAGCATTTT.

The chain carries TRBV18 and TRBJ1-3; no firm D call. In germline, CDR1 is KGHSH, CDR2 LQKENI. The CDR3 has 16 residues. The V gene lost 0 bases and the J gene lost 0 bases, with 9 bases spanning the gap. The CDR3 DNA follows: TGTGCCAGCTCACCACCGGGCAGGACCTCTGGAAACACCATATATTTT. The encoded protein is CASSPPGRTSGNTIYF.

This rearrangement joins TRBV7-8 to TRBJ2-5; 10 nucleotides agree with TRBD1. In germline, CDR1 is SGHVS, CDR2 FQNEAQ. After removal of 4 bases from V and 4 bases from J, the junction contained 3 bases not matched to a gene. The CDR3 covers 14 residues. The DNA for the CDR3 is TGTGCCAGCAGCTCTCGGACAGGGGGAGAGACCCAGTACTTC. Translation: CASSSRTGGETQYF.

V is TRBV25-1 and J is TRBJ2-7; 8 bases fit TRBD1. This CDR3 is built from 12 residues. Germline CDR1 and CDR2: MGHDK and SYGVNS. The ends lost 8 bases at V and 2 bases at J; junction bases unmatched: 2. CDR3 nucleotides: TGTGCCAGCGGGGGACAGGCCTACGAGCAGTACTTC. Protein sequence: CASGGQAYEQYF.

CDR3 amino acids: CASYGHGTIYF. The CDR3 DNA is TGTGCCAGTTACGGGCACGGCACCATATATTTT. The chain employs TRBV19 and TRBJ1-3; D remains ambiguous. This CDR3 region has 11 residues. Germline V CDR1 and CDR2: LNHDA, SQIVND (reference sequence). Trimming shortened V by 8 bases and J by 9 bases, and 11 bases separated the two germline ends.

This chain uses TRBV29-1 with TRBJ2-7, with a possible D match to TRBD2 (5 bases). Germline CDR1 is SQVTM and CDR2 is ANQGSEA. V was pared by 6 bases and J by 3 bases, with 12 bases between. CDR3 length equals 12 residues. The CDR3, as DNA: TGCAGCGTGACACACCGGGGCTACGAGCAGTACTTC. This encodes CSVTHRGYEQYF.

This sequence joins TRBV10-3 and TRBJ2-1; possibly TRBD1 for D (5 bases). Germline V CDR1 and CDR2: ENHRY, SYGVKD. CDR3 size: 16 residues. The V end lost 3 bases, the J end lost 1 base, and 13 bases lay between the germline ends. The DNA for the CDR3 is TGTGCCATCAGTGACAGGGATCCCACGTCCTACAATGAGCAGTTCTTC. Its translation: CAISDRDPTSYNEQFF.

This clone is a singleton in its sample. The chain carries TRBV6-5 and TRBJ1-2; 8 nucleotides match TRBD1. From germline, CDR1 is MNHEY and CDR2 SVGAGI. There are 14 residues in the CDR3. Trimming cost V 6 bases and J 8 bases; bases outside gene matches: 11. The DNA of the CDR3 is TGTGCCAGCAGAGACAGGGGAACGAGGAGGGGCTACACCTTC. Amino acids: CASRDRGTRRGYTF.

The genes are TRBV7-9 and TRBJ2-7; D is tentatively TRBD1 or TRBD2 (5 bases each). This CDR3 contains 13 residues. From germline, CDR1 is SEHNR and CDR2 FQNEAQ (reference sequence). Deletions cut 5 bases from V and 7 bases from J, with 15 bases between. CDR3 region: CASSEDGWGEQYF. The CDR3 DNA sequence: TGTGCCAGCAGCGAAGACGGCTGGGGGGAGCAGTACTTC.

This rearrangement joins TRBV10-3 to TRBJ1-6, with 9 bases fitting TRBD1. CDR3 length: 14 amino acids. V dropped 6 bases and J dropped 6; count of bases not matched to a gene: 3. The germline V gene has CDR1 ENHRY and CDR2 SYGVKD. CDR3 region: CAIRGQGFNSPLHF. DNA for the CDR3: TGTGCCATCAGGGGACAGGGTTTTAATTCACCCCTCCACTTT.

The chain carries TRBV5-1 and TRBJ2-5, with unresolved D. The germline gives CDR1 SGHRS, CDR2 YFSETQ. The CDR3 is 14 amino acids. Deletions cut 0 bases from V and 1 base from J, with 7 bases between. The CDR3 DNA reads as TGCGCCAGCAGCTTGGTCGCCAGCCAAGAGACCCAGTACTTC. It is translated as CASSLVASQETQYF.

The genes are TRBV6-5 and TRBJ1-1, with D possibly TRBD1 on 5 matching bases. CDR3 length: 13 amino acids. V dropped 11 bases and J dropped 1 base, with 14 bases sitting between them. Germline assignment: CDR1 MNHEY and CDR2 SVGAGI. The CDR3 DNA sequence: TGTGCCGGAGGGGTGATGGGGAACACTGAAGCTTTCTTT. It yields the protein CAGGVMGNTEAFF.

CDR3 coding DNA: TGTGCCAGCAGCCAAGGTCGGCAGGGGGCGAGCTCCTATAATTCACCCCTCCACTTT. Amino acid sequence: CASSQGRQGASSYNSPLHF. The rearrangement uses TRBV3-1 (or the pseudogene TRBV3-2) and TRBJ1-6; 8 bases align to TRBD1. The germline CDR1 and CDR2 sequences are LGHDT and YNNKEL (reference sequence). Losses at the gene ends were 1 base for V and 0 bases for J; bases not matched to a gene: 8. There are 19 residues in the CDR3.

The chain combines TRBV7-9 with TRBJ2-5; the match to TRBD1 covers 10 bases. The junction had 11 bases not matched to a gene; V was cut back by 5 bases and J by 5 bases. CDR1 and CDR2 from the germline V gene are SEHNR and FQNEAQ (reference sequence). This CDR3 is built from 16 residues. The CDR3 DNA is TGTGCCAGCAGCCCACCCGCGGGACAGGGGTGGGAGACCCAGTACTTC. This gives the protein CASSPPAGQGWETQYF.

The table lists this clone with a few counts. The V call is TRBV7-2, the J call TRBJ2-3; TRBD2 is a possible D gene (5 bases). CDR1 is SGHTA, CDR2 FQGNSA, per germline. The CDR3 has 12 amino acids. Trimming shortened V by 7 bases and J by 6 bases, and 11 bases separated the two germline ends. CDR3 in DNA: TGTGCCAGCACTCTAGCTGGCGATACGCAGTATTTT. The encoded protein is CASTLAGDTQYF.

V gene TRBV18 combines with J gene TRBJ1-2, with a weak D call TRBD1 (5 bases). The germline gives CDR1 KGHSH, CDR2 LQKENI. V was pared by 5 bases and J by 5 bases, with 21 bases between. The CDR3 length is 16 residues. CDR3 protein: CASSSNSQVAPYGYTF. CDR3 sequence (DNA): TGTGCCAGCTCATCAAACTCACAGGTTGCCCCTTATGGCTACACCTTC.

The genes are TRBV3-1 (or the pseudogene TRBV3-2) and TRBJ2-1; either TRBD1 or TRBD2 may fit D (5 bases each). Trimming pared 4 bases from V and 6 bases from J, leaving 19 bases between. Germline-derived CDR1 and CDR2 are LGHDT and YNNKEL (reference sequence). The CDR3 runs 16 residues. This CDR3 is CASSPVRVGVGNEQFF. The CDR3 DNA reads as TGTGCCAGCAGCCCAGTCAGGGTGGGGGTAGGCAATGAGCAGTTCTTC.

The chain links TRBV5-6 to TRBJ2-3; D might be TRBD1 or TRBD2, each matching 6 bases. This CDR3 comprises 12 residues. The germline V and J ends were trimmed by 2 bases and 6 bases, with 7 bases remaining between them. The germline CDR1 and CDR2 sequences are SGHDT and YYEEEE. CDR3 DNA: TGTGCCAGCAGCTTAGGGGGGGATACGCAGTATTTT. Translated, it gives CASSLGGDTQYF.